This paragraph covers one T cell receptor (beta chain) sequence. Its antigen is still unknown. V was shortened by 1 base and J by 0 bases, with 15 bases between the two germline ends. There are 17 residues in the CDR3. Germline V gene data show CDR1 as SGHVS and CDR2 as FNYEAQ. This sample was taken from a study of PD-1 blockade in classical Hodgkin lymphoma. In every patient, relapse followed autologous stem cell transplantation, while exposure to brentuximab vedotin differed. Measured with immunoSEQ multiplex PCR; TCRdb has only the in-frame clones, and not every one. Of about 54,000 clones in the sample, under 95% were seen once. The study's findings and limits: Prior therapy or disease activity may underlie the repertoire differences, whose causes remain undefined. Complete responders possessed baseline diversity comparable to newly diagnosed patients.

The starting material was peripheral blood mononuclear cells (PBMCs), obtained before the second cycle of nivolumab. This TCR was sampled from a human donor with classical Hodgkin lymphoma. The V and J genes are TRBV7-6 and TRBJ1-1; D is unclear. The CDR3 nucleotides read TGTGCCAGCAGCTTAGGGCGTCTGGGCAGCATGAACACTGAAGCTTTCTTT. Residues: CASSLGRLGSMNTEAFF. Drawing the rest from reference TRBV7-6 and TRBJ1-1, the complete variable domain is GAGVSQSPRYKVTKRGQDVALRCDPISGHVSLYWYRQALGQGPEFLTYFNYEAQQDKSGLPNDRFSAERPEGSISTLTIQRTEQRDSAMYRCASSLGRLGSMNTEAFFGQGTRLTVV.